The present TCR beta chain was sequenced within a study of low-dose radiotherapy and immunotherapy resistance in tumors. Alpha- and beta-chain coverage of first-strand cDNA came from TRAV- and TRBV-specific primers. With a constant-region primer and a V-primer adapter, TCRs were subjected to about 20 PCR cycles of amplification. TCRdb re-called the reads with MiXCR, one entry per CDR3 protein. The sample has around 64,000 distinct CDR3 sequences, around 27% seen once. The sample's time point: before trial treatment. The V and J ends lost 4 bases and 2 bases respectively, with 15 bases between them. The germline V gene encodes CDR1 MGHRA and CDR2 YSYEKL. There are 15 residues in the CDR3. There are many counts of this clonotype.

This TCR came from a male donor with rectosigmoid adenocarcinoma. The chain employs TRBV4-1 and TRBJ2-7; D might be TRBD1 (6 bases). This sample comprised PBMCs, obtained before treatment. CDR3 region: CASSLSLQGTYEQYF. The CDR3 region has the DNA TGCGCCAGCAGCCTAAGCCTCCAGGGGACCTACGAGCAGTACTTC.